This entry is about one T cell receptor beta chain. Its antigen is not identified. These data originate in a study of identical twins. Findings and caveats of the study: Memory repertoires lacked the insertion deficit that abundant cord blood beta clonotypes showed.

Unique molecular identifiers were present on the cDNA, and a universal primer site came from template switching. Each CDR3 protein is one row after TCRdb ran MiXCR on the 5' RACE reads. The sample holds 250,000 to 300,000 distinct CDR3 sequences; approximately 8.3% are singletons and the top ten take roughly 3.1%. Germline V gene sequence: CDR1 SEHNR, CDR2 FQNEAQ (reference sequence). This CDR3 is built from 15 residues. The V end was cut by 2 bases, the J end by 5 bases, with 15 bases between. These records were also assigned to another study, of yellow fever vaccine responses in identical twins.

The chain joins TRBV7-9 to TRBJ2-5; tentative D call: TRBD1 (5 bases). The source material was CD8+ T cells sorted from blood. The origin of this receptor is a woman between 18 and 29 years old in good health. In DNA form, the CDR3 reads TGTGCCAGCAGCTTAAGTCGGCAGGGTGTGGAGACCCAGTACTTC. Its protein product is CASSLSRQGVETQYF.